This is a list of T cell receptor beta chains from one sample in a study of T cell responses to AZD1222 COVID-19 vaccine. Only in-frame clones appear in the TCRdb table, and some are missing; sequencing was by immunoSEQ multiplex PCR. The repertoire holds about 180,000 clones, with about nine tenths as singletons. This specimen consisted of peripheral blood, obtained 28 days after the second AZD1222 dose. The receptors derive from an adult who received the AZD1222 COVID-19 vaccine. CDR3s include the opening cysteine and the closing phenylalanine or tryptophan.

v_gene	j_gene	CDR3aa
TRBV6-5	TRBJ1-5	CASTPRRGLNQPQHF
TRBV12-5	TRBJ1-3	CASGYDRGNTIYF
TRBV7-2	TRBJ2-1	CASNPRLGGESYNEQFF
TRBV10-3	TRBJ1-5	CAITFDRDQPQHF
TRBV28	TRBJ1-1	CASSFAVMNTEAFF
TRBV9	TRBJ1-1	CASSPQTVNTEAFF
TRBV11-1	TRBJ2-7	CASGTGSSYEQYF
TRBV30	TRBJ2-2	CAWRVAGTGELFF
TRBV3-1/TRBV3-2	TRBJ1-1	CASSTRKTGGEGTEAFF
TRBV6-2/TRBV6-3	TRBJ2-1	CASSYGWNEQFF
TRBV28	TRBJ1-5	CASTEGSPNQPQHF
TRBV5-4	TRBJ2-7	CATSAGQGSSYEQYF
TRBV3-1/TRBV3-2	TRBJ2-1	CASSQAPLVEQFF
TRBV5-1	TRBJ1-4	CASSSSSQGREKLFF
TRBV5-1	TRBJ1-4	CASSLEGGRQNEKLFF
TRBV18	TRBJ2-3	CASSPPWGGSQDTQYF
TRBV5-4	TRBJ1-2	CASSIGLVRGPGGYTF
TRBV28	TRBJ2-1	CASSPLRQGQTSSYNEQFF
TRBV6-1	TRBJ2-1	CASSDILGGNEQFF
TRBV5-1	TRBJ2-7	CASRPLGLSSYEQYF
TRBV28	TRBJ1-2	CASSQGQNYGYTF
TRBV6-2/TRBV6-3	TRBJ1-5	CASSDLRDSNQPQHF
TRBV5-4	TRBJ1-5	CASSSQGVDQPQHF
TRBV7-8	TRBJ2-2	CASIRNRGAGTGELFF
TRBV27	TRBJ2-7	CASSSWNEQYF
TRBV5-5	TRBJ2-1	CASSLPSPRSNNEQFF
TRBV21-1	TRBJ2-5	CASSKERGGRGETQYF
TRBV5-1	TRBJ1-1	CASSLTGLTEAFF
TRBV5-1	TRBJ2-2	CASRSGQGYTGELFF
TRBV5-1	TRBJ1-4	CASSLMMGEEKLFF
TRBV5-1	TRBJ1-3	CASGDRDGNTIYF
TRBV28	TRBJ2-3	CASTPAAAGTDTQYF
TRBV10-3	TRBJ2-1	CALASRGNEQFF
TRBV10-3	TRBJ2-3	CAIRASGRADTQYF
TRBV7-3	TRBJ1-5	CASSSPGQASNQPQHF
TRBV10-3	TRBJ2-3	CAISQQGYRTDTQYF
TRBV27	TRBJ1-5	CASSLSRTGVNQPQHF
TRBV15	TRBJ2-7	CATSGGTAPGVEQYF
TRBV28	TRBJ1-2	CASSADRVYTF
TRBV5-1	TRBJ1-3	CASSWGPGNTIYF
TRBV7-2	TRBJ1-2	CASSLDSGDYGYTF
TRBV2	TRBJ1-2	CASSERTDNYGYTF
TRBV6-5	TRBJ1-2	CASRAGGYGYTF
TRBV6-5	TRBJ1-2	CASRIFKGADYGYTF
TRBV19	TRBJ2-5	CASSLASGSQETQYF
TRBV29-1	TRBJ1-1	CSGSRDTEAFF
TRBV6-6	TRBJ2-5	CASRFSQETQYF
TRBV27	TRBJ2-7	CASSLPRDISISYEQYF
TRBV2	TRBJ1-1	CAGTLEIEAFF
TRBV27	TRBJ2-2	CASSLSRGTGELFF
TRBV11-2	TRBJ2-1	CASSVRTAIEQFF
TRBV5-4	TRBJ2-7	CASNPDRGQLHEQYF
TRBV28	TRBJ2-1	CASTSSGSPSSYNEQFF